One and the same sample provided the 18 T cell receptor beta chains below, sequenced in a study of CD8 T cells in ankylosing spondylitis. TCRdb re-called the 5' RACE reads with MiXCR, one entry per CDR3 protein. Counted here are hundreds of thousands of distinct CDR3 sequences, roughly 32% occurring once; the ten biggest clones make up roughly 4%. Sequencing was performed on blood, either unsorted or a sorted T cell fraction (not recorded which). The receptors here all came from a male donor with ankylosing spondylitis or in good health (not recorded which).

This clonotype was seen only a few times. DNA of the CDR3: TGTGCCAGCAGGGCGGGAGCGGCCGATTCCTACAATGAGCAGTTCTTC. Amino acids: CASRAGAADSYNEQFF. The chain employs TRBV27 and TRBJ2-1, with 7 positions matching TRBD2. V lost 6 bases to trimming and J lost 1 base; unmatched junction nucleotides: 9. Germline loops: CDR1 MNHEY, CDR2 SMNVEV (reference sequence). The CDR3 is 16 residues long.

This CDR3 reads CASSPRSTGGTLNTEAFF. The CDR3 region has the DNA TGTGCCAGCAGCCCCAGATCGACAGGGGGCACCTTGAACACTGAAGCTTTCTTT. The chain couples TRBV12-3 or TRBV12-4 to TRBJ1-1; 10 nucleotides line up with TRBD1. The CDR3 runs 18 residues. Trimming took 6 bases from V and 0 from J; bases not matched to a gene: 13.

A single count supports this clonotype. This rearrangement joins TRBV7-2 to TRBJ2-5; the D is unclear. This CDR3 spans 16 amino acids. Trimming removed 1 base at V and 5 bases at J, with 17 bases between. Germline V gene data show CDR1 as SGHTA and CDR2 as FQGNSA. The DNA for the CDR3 is TGTGCCAGCAGCTTAGGGGTTCACCAGATGGGGGAGACCCAGTACTTC. It yields the protein CASSLGVHQMGETQYF.

The chain joins TRBV12-3 or TRBV12-4 to TRBJ2-7; TRBD1 aligns across 11 bases. CDR3 length: 18 residues. Unmatched junction bases numbered 12, after V lost 5 bases and J lost 0 bases. The CDR3 region is CASSPGQGALSSSYEQYF. CDR3 sequence (DNA): TGTGCCAGCAGTCCAGGACAGGGGGCCTTATCGAGCTCCTACGAGCAGTACTTC.

This chain links TRBV7-6 with TRBJ2-7; a weak D match, TRBD1 (6 bases). CDR1 and CDR2 from the germline V gene are SGHVS and FNYEAQ. This CDR3 has 14 amino acids. The V end lost 5 bases, the J end lost 5 bases, and 16 bases lay between the germline ends. The CDR3 bases are TGTGCCAGCAGCCGGACAGTCATTGCCGACGAGCAGTACTTC. It codes for CASSRTVIADEQYF.

This clonotype appeared many times. This chain connects TRBV6-5 to TRBJ2-1; 7 bases fit TRBD2. The V segment lost 0 bases and the J segment 2 bases; nucleotides outside the gene matches: 4. Germline V gene lookup returns CDR1 MNHEY and CDR2 SVGAGI. The CDR3 consists of 16 residues. CDR3 bases: TGTGCCAGCAGTTACTCGAAAGCGGGGACCTACAATGAGCAGTTCTTC. Its translation is CASSYSKAGTYNEQFF.

This clonotype was seen ten or more times. V gene TRBV29-1 combines with J gene TRBJ2-1; perhaps D is TRBD1 or TRBD2 (6 bases each). Germline V lookup: CDR1 SQVTM, CDR2 ANQGSEA. This CDR3 has 13 residues. Trimming removed 6 bases at V and 10 bases at J, with 19 bases between. In DNA, the CDR3 is TGCAGCGTCCAGATGGGGGGCAGGGAGGAGCAGTTCTTC. Translating it yields CSVQMGGREEQFF.

This rearrangement joins TRBV12-3 or TRBV12-4 to TRBJ2-7; TRBD1 agrees at 7 bases. V was clipped by 3 bases and J by 2 bases; unmatched bases: 10. The CDR3 contains 16 residues. This chain's CDR3 is CASSFFGTATAYEQYF. CDR3 nucleotide sequence: TGTGCCAGCAGTTTTTTCGGGACAGCCACCGCCTACGAGCAGTACTTC.

The V gene is TRBV5-1, the J gene TRBJ2-1; D is possibly TRBD1 or TRBD2 (5 bases each). V was shortened by 3 bases and J by 8 bases, with 12 bases between the two germline ends. Germline V CDR1 and CDR2: SGHRS, YFSETQ. The CDR3 is made up of 13 amino acids. The CDR3 sequence: CASSWGPGDEQFF. The CDR3 nucleotides read TGCGCCAGCAGCTGGGGACCCGGGGATGAGCAGTTCTTC.

The chain joins TRBV5-5 to TRBJ2-5; D gene uncertain. The CDR3 has 14 residues. V lost 0 bases and J lost 0, with 6 bases in between. Germline CDR1 reads SGHKS; CDR2 reads YYEKEE (reference sequence). CDR3 coding DNA: TGTGCCAGCAGCTTGGACCAGAACCAAGAGACCCAGTACTTC. Its translation: CASSLDQNQETQYF.

In its sample, this clonotype was seen a few times. The chain joins TRBV6-1 to TRBJ1-2; D is possibly TRBD1 (6 bases). CDR1 is MNHNS, CDR2 SASEGT, per germline. The CDR3 has 13 amino acids. Between the trimmed V and J ends, which lost 4 bases and 5 bases, there was a span of 11 bases. The CDR3 here is CASSVPTGYGYTF. CDR3 in DNA: TGTGCCAGCAGTGTCCCGACAGGATATGGCTACACCTTC.

The chain uses TRBV6-7 and TRBJ2-2; possible D gene TRBD2, 6 bases. TRBV6-7 is sorted into the ORF group, with uncertain function. The CDR3 is 19 residues long. The V and J ends lost 4 bases and 0 bases respectively, with 21 bases between them. The CDR3 DNA is TGTGCCAGCAGTTTGGGACTGTTTGCTTTGGGCTCGAACACCGGGGAGCTGTTTTTT. The encoded protein is CASSLGLFALGSNTGELFF.

The chain links TRBV6-5 to TRBJ2-3, with D possibly being TRBD2 (7 bases). Per germline, CDR1 MNHEY and CDR2 SVGAGI. With 0 bases removed from V and 13 bases from J, the gap between germline ends came to 23 bases. The CDR3 covers 16 residues. CDR3 sequence reads: CASSYSNRGGTRGEYF. CDR3 DNA sequence: TGTGCCAGCAGTTACTCGAACCGTGGTGGGACACGGGGGGAGTATTTT.

In its sample, this clonotype was seen a few times. The V and J genes are TRBV6-1 and TRBJ2-5; TRBD2 matches 8 bases. Germline V gene data show CDR1 as MNHNS and CDR2 as SASEGT. The CDR3 spans 14 residues. J lost 5 bases, V lost 9 bases, and 11 bases had no gene match. The CDR3 DNA reads TGTGCCAGTTTGACCCGGGGGGGGCAGGAGACCCAGTACTTC. Translation gives CASLTRGGQETQYF.

The chain has TRBV6-5 and TRBJ2-5; no reliable D call. V was pared by 0 bases and J by 2 bases, with 10 bases between. The CDR3 totals 15 residues. Looked up from germline, CDR1 is MNHEY and CDR2 is SVGAGI. Here the CDR3 reads CASSYSSGTQETQYF. The CDR3 DNA follows: TGTGCCAGCAGTTACTCGTCGGGTACACAAGAGACCCAGTACTTC.

J is TRBJ2-5 and V is TRBV4-2; 12 bases map to TRBD2. The germline V gene has CDR1 LGHNA and CDR2 YNFKEQ. Trimming removed 2 bases from V and 5 bases from J; junction bases left unmatched: 3. CDR3 length equals 15 residues. The CDR3 sequence is CASSQLAGGTETQYF. Here the CDR3 DNA reads TGTGCCAGCAGCCAACTAGCGGGGGGGACCGAGACCCAGTACTTC.

Concerning this clonotype: Its ends do not fully match the called genes, so a read error is possible. The genes are TRBV12-3 or TRBV12-4 and TRBJ2-5; 7 bases match TRBD2. CDR3 length equals 13 residues. For the CDR3, the DNA is TGTGCCAGCAGTCTAGCGGACGAGGAGACCCAGTACTTC. This gives the protein CASSLADEETQYF.

The chain employs TRBV5-5 and TRBJ2-1; maybe TRBD1 (6 bases). The CDR3 covers 13 residues. The ends were cut back, 5 bases at V and 7 bases at J, with 13 bases in the middle. CDR1 is SGHKS, CDR2 YYEKEE, per germline (reference sequence). CDR3 loop: CASRPLGANEQFF. CDR3 bases: TGTGCCAGCAGACCACTGGGGGCGAATGAGCAGTTCTTC.